This T cell receptor beta chain emerged from a study of cytomegalovirus exposure and HLA in healthy donors. As for the study in general: Among the roughly 400 genotyped donors, over 70% were placed in the Caucasian-associated ancestry cluster. Broader study findings: Prior analysis indicated that the majority of TCR beta V segments exhibited productivity approximately 87% or approximately 30% of the time. According to the study, 160 or so TCR beta chains were cytomegalovirus-associated. Certain indistinguishable V segments, among them TRBV6-2 and TRBV6-3, were excluded.

The primer mix had 60 Vbeta and 13 Jbeta primers. Repertoires were generated with immunoSEQ multiplex PCR, while TCRdb's copy carries only in-frame clones and drops some. The table lists 200,000 to 250,000 clones, with about 0.9% in the top ten. Note on this clone: The target antigen is unknown. Sequence at one end of the junction differs from germline and may be a read error.

CDR3 length: 14 amino acids. Germline V CDR1 and CDR2: SGHAT, FQDESV (reference sequence). The TCR originated in a woman between 25 and 40 years old in good health and CMV-seropositive. Sequencing was performed on PBMCs. The chain employs TRBV11-1 and TRBJ2-7; the match to TRBD2 covers 11 bases. CDR3 bases: TGTGCCAGCAGCCTAGCGGGGGGAAGCTACGAGCAGTACTTC. It yields the protein CASSLAGGSYEQYF.